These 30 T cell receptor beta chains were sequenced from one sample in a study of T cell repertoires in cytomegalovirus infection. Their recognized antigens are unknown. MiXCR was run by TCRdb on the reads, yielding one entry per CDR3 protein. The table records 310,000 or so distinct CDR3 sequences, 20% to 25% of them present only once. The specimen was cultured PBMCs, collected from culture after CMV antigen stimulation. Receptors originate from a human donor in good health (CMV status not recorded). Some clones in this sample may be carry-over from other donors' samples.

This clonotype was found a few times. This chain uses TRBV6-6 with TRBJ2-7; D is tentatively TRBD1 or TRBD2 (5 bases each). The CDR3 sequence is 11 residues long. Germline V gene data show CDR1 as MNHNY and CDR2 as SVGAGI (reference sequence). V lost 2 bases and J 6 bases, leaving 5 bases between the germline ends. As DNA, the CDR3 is TGTGCCAGCAGTTACGGGGGCGAGCAGTACTTC. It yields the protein CASSYGGEQYF.

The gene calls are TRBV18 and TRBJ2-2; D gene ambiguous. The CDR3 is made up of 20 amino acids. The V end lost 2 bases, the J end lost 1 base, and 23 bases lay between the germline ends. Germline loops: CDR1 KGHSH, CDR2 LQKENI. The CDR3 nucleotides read TGTGCCAGCTCACCAGTTCTTTCTGCTGGATGGGCAGGGAACACCGGGGAGCTGTTTTTT. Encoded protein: CASSPVLSAGWAGNTGELFF.

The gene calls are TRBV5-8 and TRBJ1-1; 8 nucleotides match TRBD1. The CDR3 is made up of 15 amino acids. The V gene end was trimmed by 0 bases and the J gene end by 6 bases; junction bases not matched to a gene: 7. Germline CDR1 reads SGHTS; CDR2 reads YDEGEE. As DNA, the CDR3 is TGTGCCAGCAGCTTGGACACAGGGACAGGTCCTGAAGCTTTCTTT. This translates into CASSLDTGTGPEAFF.

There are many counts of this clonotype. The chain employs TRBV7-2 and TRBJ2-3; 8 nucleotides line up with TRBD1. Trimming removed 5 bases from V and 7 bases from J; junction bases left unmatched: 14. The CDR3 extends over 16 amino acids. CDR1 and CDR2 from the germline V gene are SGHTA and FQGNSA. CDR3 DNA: TGTGCCAGCAGCCCACCGACAGGGGTCGGACCCTATACGCAGTATTTT. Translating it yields CASSPPTGVGPYTQYF.

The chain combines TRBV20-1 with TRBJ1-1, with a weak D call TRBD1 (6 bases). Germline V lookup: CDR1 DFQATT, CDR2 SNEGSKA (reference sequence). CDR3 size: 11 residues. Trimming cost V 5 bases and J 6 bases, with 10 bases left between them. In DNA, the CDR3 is TGCAGTGCTTACAGGGATCCTGAAGCTTTCTTT. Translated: CSAYRDPEAFF.

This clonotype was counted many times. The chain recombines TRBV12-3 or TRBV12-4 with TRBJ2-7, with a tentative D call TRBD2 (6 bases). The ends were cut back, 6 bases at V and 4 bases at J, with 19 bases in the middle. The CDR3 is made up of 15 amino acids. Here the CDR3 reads CASSPFWRDPYEQYF. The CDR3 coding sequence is TGTGCCAGCAGCCCTTTTTGGAGGGACCCTTACGAGCAGTACTTC.

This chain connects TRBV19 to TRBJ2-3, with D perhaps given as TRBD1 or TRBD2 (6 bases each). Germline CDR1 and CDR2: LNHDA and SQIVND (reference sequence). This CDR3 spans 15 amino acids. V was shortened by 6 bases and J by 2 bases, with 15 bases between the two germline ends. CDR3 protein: CASSPEGGTTDTQYF. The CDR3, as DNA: TGTGCCAGTAGCCCAGAGGGGGGAACCACAGATACGCAGTATTTT.

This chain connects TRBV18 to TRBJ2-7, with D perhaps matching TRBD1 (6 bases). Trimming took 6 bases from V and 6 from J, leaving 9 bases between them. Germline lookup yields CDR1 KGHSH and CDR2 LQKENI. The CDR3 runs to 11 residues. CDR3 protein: CASSSGAEQYV. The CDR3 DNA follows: TGTGCCAGCTCGTCAGGGGCCGAGCAGTACGTC.

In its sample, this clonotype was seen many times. CDR3 region: CASSLEGGELFF. In DNA form, the CDR3 reads TGTGCCAGCAGCTTAGAGGGCGGGGAGCTGTTTTTT. The chain employs TRBV7-9 and TRBJ2-2; the D is unclear. The CDR3 sequence is 12 residues long. Trimming left V 1 base short and J 7 bases short, with 4 bases between. Germline V lookup: CDR1 SEHNR, CDR2 FQNEAQ (reference sequence).

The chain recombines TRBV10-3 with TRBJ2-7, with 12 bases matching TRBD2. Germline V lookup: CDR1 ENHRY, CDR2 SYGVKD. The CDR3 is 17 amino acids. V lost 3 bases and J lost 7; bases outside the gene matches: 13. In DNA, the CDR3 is TGTGCCATCAGTGACAGCCGACTAGCGGGAGATCATCGGGAGCAGTACGTC. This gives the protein CAISDSRLAGDHREQYV.

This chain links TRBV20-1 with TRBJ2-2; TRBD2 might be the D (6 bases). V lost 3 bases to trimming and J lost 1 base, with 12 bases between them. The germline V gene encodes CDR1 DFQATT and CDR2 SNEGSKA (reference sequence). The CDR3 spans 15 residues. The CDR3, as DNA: TGCAGTGCTAGGCATGTGGGGGGGAACACCGGGGAGCTGTTTTTT. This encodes CSARHVGGNTGELFF.

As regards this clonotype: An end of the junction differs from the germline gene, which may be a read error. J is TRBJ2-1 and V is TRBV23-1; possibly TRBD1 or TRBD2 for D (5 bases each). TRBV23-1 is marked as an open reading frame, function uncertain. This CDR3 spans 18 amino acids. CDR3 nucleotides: TGCGTCAGCAGTCCCCCCATGAGTCCAGGGAGCTCCTACAATGAGCAGTTCTTC. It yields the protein CVSSPPMSPGSSYNEQFF.

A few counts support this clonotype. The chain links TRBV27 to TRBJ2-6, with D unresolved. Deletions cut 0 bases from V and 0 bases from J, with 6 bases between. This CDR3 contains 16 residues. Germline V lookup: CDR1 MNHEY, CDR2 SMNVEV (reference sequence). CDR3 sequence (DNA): TGTGCCAGCAGTTTATCCTATCCCTCTGGGGCCAACGTCCTGACTTTC. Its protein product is CASSLSYPSGANVLTF.

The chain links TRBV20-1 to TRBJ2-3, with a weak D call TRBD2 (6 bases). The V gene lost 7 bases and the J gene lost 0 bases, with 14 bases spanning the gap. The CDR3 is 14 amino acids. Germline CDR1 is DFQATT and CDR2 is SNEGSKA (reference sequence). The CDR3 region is CSVLVGTSTDTQYF. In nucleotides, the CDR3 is TGCAGTGTTTTAGTAGGGACTAGCACAGATACGCAGTATTTT.

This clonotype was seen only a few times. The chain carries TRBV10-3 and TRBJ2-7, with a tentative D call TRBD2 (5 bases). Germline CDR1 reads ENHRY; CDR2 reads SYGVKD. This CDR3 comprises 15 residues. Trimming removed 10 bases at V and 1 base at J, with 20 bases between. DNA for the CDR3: TGTGCCACCCGGGATCTCGAGACGGCTTCCTACGAGCAGTACTTC. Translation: CATRDLETASYEQYF.

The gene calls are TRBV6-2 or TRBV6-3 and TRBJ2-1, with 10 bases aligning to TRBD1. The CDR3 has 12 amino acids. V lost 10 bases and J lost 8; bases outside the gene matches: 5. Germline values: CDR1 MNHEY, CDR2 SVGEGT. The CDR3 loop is CATDRGQDEQFF. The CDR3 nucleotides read TGTGCCACCGACAGGGGGCAGGATGAGCAGTTCTTC.

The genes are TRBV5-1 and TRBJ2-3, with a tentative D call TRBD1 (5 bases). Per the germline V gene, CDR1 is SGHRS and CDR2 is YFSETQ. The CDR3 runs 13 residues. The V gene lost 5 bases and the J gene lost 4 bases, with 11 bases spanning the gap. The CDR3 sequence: CASRAGLADTQYF. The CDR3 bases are TGCGCCAGCAGGGCAGGGCTTGCAGATACGCAGTATTTT.

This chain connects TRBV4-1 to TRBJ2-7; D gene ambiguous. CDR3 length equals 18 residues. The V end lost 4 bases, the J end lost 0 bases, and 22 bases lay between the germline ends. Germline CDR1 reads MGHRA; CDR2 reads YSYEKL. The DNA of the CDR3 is TGCGCCAGCAGCCCGACCCCCCTTGGACCGGGTAGCTCCTACGAGCAGTACTTC. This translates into CASSPTPLGPGSSYEQYF.

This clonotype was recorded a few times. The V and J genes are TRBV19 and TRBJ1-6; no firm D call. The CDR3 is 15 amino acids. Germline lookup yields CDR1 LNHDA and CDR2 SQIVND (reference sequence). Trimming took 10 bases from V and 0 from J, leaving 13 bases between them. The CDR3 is CAIRTGDSYNSPLHF. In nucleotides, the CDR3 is TGTGCCATTAGGACGGGAGACTCCTATAATTCACCCCTCCACTTT.

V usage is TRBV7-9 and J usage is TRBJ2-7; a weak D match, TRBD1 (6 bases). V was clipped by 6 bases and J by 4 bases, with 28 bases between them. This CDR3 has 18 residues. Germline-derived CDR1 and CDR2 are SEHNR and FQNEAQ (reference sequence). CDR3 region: CASRTTGHRDDGTYEQYF. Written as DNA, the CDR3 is TGTGCCAGCAGAACAACAGGACACCGGGACGACGGGACATACGAGCAGTACTTC.

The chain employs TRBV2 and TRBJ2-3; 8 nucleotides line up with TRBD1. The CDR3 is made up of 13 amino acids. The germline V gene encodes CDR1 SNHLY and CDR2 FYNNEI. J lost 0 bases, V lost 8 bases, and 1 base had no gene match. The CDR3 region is CASWTGSTDTQYF. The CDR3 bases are TGTGCCAGCTGGACAGGGAGCACAGATACGCAGTATTTT.

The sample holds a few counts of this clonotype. The CDR3, as DNA: TGTGCCAGCAGCCGGATCGGACAGGGTTACAATGAGCAGTTCTTC. Translating gives CASSRIGQGYNEQFF. V usage is TRBV7-9 and J usage is TRBJ2-1, with 8 positions matching TRBD1. Trimming took 5 bases from V and 4 from J; bases not matched to a gene: 7. CDR3 length: 15 residues. Germline values: CDR1 SEHNR, CDR2 FQNEAQ (reference sequence).

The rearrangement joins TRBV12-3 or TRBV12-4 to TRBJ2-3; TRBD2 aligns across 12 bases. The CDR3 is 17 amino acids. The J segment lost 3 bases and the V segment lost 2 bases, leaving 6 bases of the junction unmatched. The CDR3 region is CASSLPTLAGGTDTQYF. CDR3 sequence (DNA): TGTGCCAGCAGTTTACCCACACTAGCGGGAGGTACAGATACGCAGTATTTT.

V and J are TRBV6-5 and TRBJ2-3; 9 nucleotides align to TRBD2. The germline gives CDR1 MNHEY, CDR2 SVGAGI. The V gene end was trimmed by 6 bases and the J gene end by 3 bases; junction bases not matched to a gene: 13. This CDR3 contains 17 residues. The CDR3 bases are TGTGCCAGCAGGGGCGGGAGGGTCCCCCCGGTGACAGATACGCAGTATTTT. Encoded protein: CASRGGRVPPVTDTQYF.

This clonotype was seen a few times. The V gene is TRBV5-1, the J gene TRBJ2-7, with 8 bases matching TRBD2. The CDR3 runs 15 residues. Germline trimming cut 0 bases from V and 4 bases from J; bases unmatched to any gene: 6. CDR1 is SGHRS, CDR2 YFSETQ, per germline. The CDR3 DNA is TGCGCCAGCAGCTTGGCGGCGGGAGGCGGTTACGAGCAGTACTTC. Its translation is CASSLAAGGGYEQYF.

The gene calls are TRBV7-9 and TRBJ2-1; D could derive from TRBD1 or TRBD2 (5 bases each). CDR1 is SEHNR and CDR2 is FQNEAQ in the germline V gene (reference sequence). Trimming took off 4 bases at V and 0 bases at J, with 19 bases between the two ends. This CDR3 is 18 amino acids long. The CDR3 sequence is CASSSPRQRGSSYNEQFF. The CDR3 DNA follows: TGTGCCAGCAGCTCCCCCCGCCAGAGGGGTAGCTCCTACAATGAGCAGTTCTTC. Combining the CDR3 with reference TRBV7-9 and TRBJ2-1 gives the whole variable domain DTGVSQNPRHKITKRGQNVTFRCDPISEHNRLYWYRQTLGQGPEFLTYFQNEAQLEKSRLLSDRFSAERPKGSFSTLEIQRTEQGDSAMYLCASSSPRQRGSSYNEQFFGPGTRLTVL.

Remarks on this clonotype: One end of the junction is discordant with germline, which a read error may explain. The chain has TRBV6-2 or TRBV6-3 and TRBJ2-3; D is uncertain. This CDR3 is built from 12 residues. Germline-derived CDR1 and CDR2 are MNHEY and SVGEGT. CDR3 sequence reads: CASSTGLSFGIF. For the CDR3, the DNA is TGTGCCAGCAGTACCGGGCTTTCCTTTGGGATTTTT.

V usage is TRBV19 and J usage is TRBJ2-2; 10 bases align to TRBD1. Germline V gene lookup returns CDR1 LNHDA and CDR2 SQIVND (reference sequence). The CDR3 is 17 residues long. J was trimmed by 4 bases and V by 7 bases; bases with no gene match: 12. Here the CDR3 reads CASTQLGTGVTTGELFF. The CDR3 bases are TGTGCCAGTACTCAACTCGGGACAGGGGTTACCACCGGGGAGCTGTTTTTT. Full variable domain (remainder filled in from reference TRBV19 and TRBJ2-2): DGGITQSPKYLFRKEGQNVTLSCEQNLNHDAMYWYRQDPGQGLRLIYYSQIVNDFQKGDIAEGYSVSREKKESFPLTVTSAQKNPTAFYLCASTQLGTGVTTGELFFGEGSRLTVL.

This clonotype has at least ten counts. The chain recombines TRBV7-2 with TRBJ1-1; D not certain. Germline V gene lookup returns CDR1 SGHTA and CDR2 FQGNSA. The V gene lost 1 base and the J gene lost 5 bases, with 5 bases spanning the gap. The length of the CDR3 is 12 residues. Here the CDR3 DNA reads TGTGCCAGCAGCTTAGAGGCGACTGAAGCTTTCTTT. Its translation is CASSLEATEAFF.

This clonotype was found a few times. Here the CDR3 reads CASSSRHSSYEQYF. CDR3 DNA sequence: TGTGCCAGCAGTAGTCGTCACAGCTCCTACGAGCAGTACTTC. The rearrangement uses TRBV25-1 and TRBJ2-7; D is ambiguous. CDR3 size: 14 residues. V lost 5 bases and J 0 bases, leaving 11 bases between the germline ends. Per germline, CDR1 MGHDK and CDR2 SYGVNS.